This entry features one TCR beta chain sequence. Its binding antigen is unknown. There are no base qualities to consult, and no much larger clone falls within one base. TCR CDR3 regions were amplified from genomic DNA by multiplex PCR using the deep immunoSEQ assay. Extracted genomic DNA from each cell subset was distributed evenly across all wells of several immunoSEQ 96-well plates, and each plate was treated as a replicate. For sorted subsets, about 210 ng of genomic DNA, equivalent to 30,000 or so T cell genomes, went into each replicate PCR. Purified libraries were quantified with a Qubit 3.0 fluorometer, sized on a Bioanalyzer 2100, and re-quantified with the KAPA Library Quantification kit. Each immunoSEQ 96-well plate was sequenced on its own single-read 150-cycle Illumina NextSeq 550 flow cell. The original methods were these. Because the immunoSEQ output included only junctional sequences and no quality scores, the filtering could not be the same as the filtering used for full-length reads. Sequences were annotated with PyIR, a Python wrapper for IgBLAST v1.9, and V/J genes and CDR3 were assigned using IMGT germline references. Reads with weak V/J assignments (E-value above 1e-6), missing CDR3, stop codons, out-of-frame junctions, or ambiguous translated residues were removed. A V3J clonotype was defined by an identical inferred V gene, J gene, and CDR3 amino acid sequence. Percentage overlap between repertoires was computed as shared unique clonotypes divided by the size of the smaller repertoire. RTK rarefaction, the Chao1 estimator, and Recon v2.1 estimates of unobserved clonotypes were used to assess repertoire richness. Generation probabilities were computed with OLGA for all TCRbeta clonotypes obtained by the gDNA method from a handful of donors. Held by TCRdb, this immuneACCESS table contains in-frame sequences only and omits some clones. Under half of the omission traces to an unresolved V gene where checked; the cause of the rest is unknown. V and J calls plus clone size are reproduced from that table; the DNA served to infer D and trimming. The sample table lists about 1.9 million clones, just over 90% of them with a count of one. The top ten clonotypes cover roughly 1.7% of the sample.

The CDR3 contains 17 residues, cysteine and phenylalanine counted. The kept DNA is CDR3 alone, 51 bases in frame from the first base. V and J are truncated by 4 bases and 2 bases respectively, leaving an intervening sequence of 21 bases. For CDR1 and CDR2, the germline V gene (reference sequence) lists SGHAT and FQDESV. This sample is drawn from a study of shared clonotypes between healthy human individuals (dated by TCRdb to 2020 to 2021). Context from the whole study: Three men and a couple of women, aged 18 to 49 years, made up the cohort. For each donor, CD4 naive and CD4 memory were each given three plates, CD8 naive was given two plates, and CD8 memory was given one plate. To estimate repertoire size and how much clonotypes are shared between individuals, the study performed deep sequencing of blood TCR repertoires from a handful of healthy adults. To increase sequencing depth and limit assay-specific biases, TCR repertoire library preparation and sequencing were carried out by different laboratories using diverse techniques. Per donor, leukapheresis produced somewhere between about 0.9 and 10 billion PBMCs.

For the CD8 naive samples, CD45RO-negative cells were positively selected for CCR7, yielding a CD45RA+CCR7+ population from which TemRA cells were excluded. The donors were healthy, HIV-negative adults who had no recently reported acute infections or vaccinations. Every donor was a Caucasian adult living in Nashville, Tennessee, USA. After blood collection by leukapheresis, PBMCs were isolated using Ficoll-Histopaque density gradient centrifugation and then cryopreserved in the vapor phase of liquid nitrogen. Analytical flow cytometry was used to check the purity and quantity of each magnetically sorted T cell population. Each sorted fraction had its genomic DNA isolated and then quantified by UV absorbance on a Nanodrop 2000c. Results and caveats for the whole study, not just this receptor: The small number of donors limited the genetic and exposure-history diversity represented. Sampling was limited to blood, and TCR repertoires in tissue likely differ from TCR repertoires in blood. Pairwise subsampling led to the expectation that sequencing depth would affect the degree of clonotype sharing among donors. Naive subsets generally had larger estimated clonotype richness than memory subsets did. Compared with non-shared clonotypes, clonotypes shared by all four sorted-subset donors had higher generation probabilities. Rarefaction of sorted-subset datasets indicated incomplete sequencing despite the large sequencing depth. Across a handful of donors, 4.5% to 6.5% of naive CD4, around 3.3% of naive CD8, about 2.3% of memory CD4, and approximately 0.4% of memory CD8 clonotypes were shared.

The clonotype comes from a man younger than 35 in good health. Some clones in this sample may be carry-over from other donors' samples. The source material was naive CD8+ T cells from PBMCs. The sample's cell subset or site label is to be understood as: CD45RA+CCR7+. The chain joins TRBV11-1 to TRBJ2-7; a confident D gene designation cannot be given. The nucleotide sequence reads TGTGCCAGCAGCTCCGACATCCCCGGCTCTCTGACCTACGAGCAGTACTTC. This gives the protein CASSSDIPGSLTYEQYF.